The entry below describes one T cell receptor beta chain. The target antigen is unknown. Isolation yielded PBMCs, at least 6 million per sample, in every case. The sample belongs to a study of blood T cells in healthy people across ages. General study points: Older age went with lower TCR beta diversity per million T cells, in a roughly linear way.

This CDR3 has 16 amino acids. Trimming stripped 8 bases from V and 0 bases from J, with 20 bases between. Combining a sample-barcoded 5' primer with a J-beta primer mix, a second PCR ran for roughly 6 to 12 cycles. Each of the samples gave a minimum of 2.5 million paired-end reads that contained CDR3. MiXCR was run by TCRdb on the 5' RACE reads, yielding one entry per CDR3 protein. The sample has 600,000 or so distinct CDR3 sequences; around half are singletons. This TCR was sampled from a man of 80 years or more in good health. The sequenced material came from blood. This chain links TRBV12-3 or TRBV12-4 with TRBJ2-7; D might be TRBD1 (6 bases). CDR3 in amino acids: CASGKERQEISYEQYF. The CDR3 nucleotides read TGTGCCAGCGGAAAAGAAAGACAGGAGATCTCCTACGAGCAGTACTTC.